This T cell receptor (beta chain) came from a study of cytomegalovirus exposure and HLA in healthy donors (dated by TCRdb to the late 2010s). Regarding the study in general: An earlier analysis of roughly 570 of the donors reported approximately 280 Gb of sequence data and roughly 120 million unique TCR beta sequences obtained from approximately 180 million T cells. A later genetic analysis took genome-wide SNP genotypes for about 55% of the roughly 700 donors and used that subset as a discovery cohort. All discovery cohort repertoires had been generated using a single sequencing platform. Approximately 310 gigabases of sequencing data and around 85 million unique TCR sequences made up an early release that covered some 640 HLA-typed donors. Among the roughly 400 genotyped donors, approximately 76% belonged to the genetic ancestry cluster associated with self-reported Caucasian donors. The aim of the study was to test whether cataloging public T cell receptors could identify signatures of past pathogen exposure. Among a few hundred genotyped donors of the cohort, an average of approximately 230,000 unique TCR beta nucleotide sequences were sequenced per donor, about a sixth of them non-productive. A later analysis re-examined previously published TCR beta repertoires from more than 650 donors and added high-resolution HLA genotyping to investigate patterns of TCR occurrence. Donor age, sex, ethnicity and CMV serostatus were compiled together with the repertoire data. Besides the first cohort of 666 subjects, a separate validation cohort made up of 120 different subjects was used. The study used immunosequencing to profile the T cell repertoires of several hundred subjects and linked those repertoires to cytomegalovirus serostatus. The number of donors typed differed by locus, with roughly 620-630 for A, B, C, DRB1 and DQB1, around 560 for DQA1, 606 for DPA1, and about 450 for DPB1. Because of strong linkage in the cohort, roughly five DR-DQ haplotypes were treated as single units for association and clustering. Both class I and class II loci were covered by HLA typing, at four-digit resolution. High-throughput TCR immunosequencing, statistical association of individual TCRs with disease status, and machine learning were combined to predict cytomegalovirus infection status. Rather than drawing on any new phenotypic data, the later analysis identified candidate immune exposures from TCR beta sequences and the way those sequences occurred across donors. An earlier analysis of a few hundred of the donors applied high-throughput TCR beta sequencing to assess whether each TCR beta V gene segment acted as functional or pseudogenic.

Turning to this clone: Which antigen it targets is not known. Base-call qualities are not available, and no considerably larger clone is one nucleotide away.

Library preparation was by the immunoSEQ multiplex PCR assay. For the multiplex PCR, a mixture combining 60 forward primers for TCR Vbeta segments and 13 reverse primers for TCR Jbeta segments was used. A multiplex PCR assay on genomic DNA amplified the CDR3 region of rearranged TCR beta genes. The amplified TCR beta libraries were sequenced on the Illumina HiSeq System as 87-base-pair reads. From the authors' description of their analysis: A later analysis tallied roughly 76 million unique TCR beta chains across the 666 repertoires, and 10 million to 11 million of those chains were shared by two or more donors. To remove PCR and sequencing errors, raw reads were error-corrected and collapsed into unique sequences using a nearest-neighbor algorithm that merged closely related sequences. To assign V, D and J gene segments, CDR3 sequences were aligned to IMGT reference sequences. For a sequence to be retained, a match of at least six nucleotides to both a V gene segment and a J gene segment was required. A rearrangement was called productive if the CDR3 had no stop codons and remained in frame with V and J, and every other rearrangement was called non-productive. Following IMGT convention, CDR3 was defined as the stretch from the second conserved V-encoded cysteine to the conserved J-encoded phenylalanine. The earlier analysis of about 530 of the donors excluded any sequence lacking an unambiguous match to a single V gene segment. In an earlier analysis of approximately 590 of the donors, a V segment was called functional when productive rearrangements were above 56.7%, and segregating when the standard deviation between donors exceeded 5%. A statistical classification framework was built to diagnose cytomegalovirus status from the catalog of TCR beta chain sequences. In a later analysis, V and J genes were assigned by comparing TCR nucleotide sequences against IMGT/GENE-DB human TR gene sequences. In a later analysis, CDR3 sequences and most-parsimonious VDJ recombination scenarios were assigned using the TCRdist pipeline. In a later analysis, each TCR beta chain was defined by its CDR3 amino acid sequence together with its V-gene family, and reads without a unique V-gene family were excluded. As a way to deal with suspected cross-contamination and a sequencing artifact, a later analysis dropped under 600 nucleotide sequences that were highly shared and had low generation probability. A later analysis calculated a clonal expansion index for each public chain from normalized within-repertoire ranks of inferred template counts. In a later analysis, generation probabilities were computed with a VDJ recombination model fitted to out-of-frame rearrangements, and the resulting probabilities were checked against IGoR. In a later analysis, hypergeometric tests were used to score TCR-TCR, TCR-HLA and TCR-CMV co-occurrence, with a repertoire-size bias correction applied to TCR pairs. A later analysis estimated false discovery rates by permuting HLA or CMV assignments 20 times. In a later analysis, co-occurring TCRs were grouped with DBSCAN, and TCRdist sequence similarity was added when clustering was performed within HLA-allele-positive subsets. Co-occurrence clustering excluded repertoires with fewer than 30,000 or more than 120,000 public chains, plus five with anomalous nucleotide sharing. TCRdb provides this immuneACCESS table in a form limited to in-frame rearrangements. Some clones are lacking; in checked studies, under half of them reflect an unresolved V gene, and why the rest are absent is not known. V and J calls and clone size are those listed in that table; D and trimming were worked out from the DNA. The sample profile shows about 97,000 clones; 76% of them were found once. Clones ranked in the top ten supply around 4% of the sample.

Study-level results and caveats: In an earlier analysis of approximately 590 of the donors, most TCR beta V segments appeared in productive rearrangements about 87% or about 30% of the time, broadly matching IMGT annotations. In a later analysis, TCR association rates were found to vary across HLA loci, with the most associated TCRs seen for DRB1 alleles and the fewest for HLA-C alleles. While some public TCRs were present in many individuals, most TCR sequences turned up only very rarely across donors. In the study, 150 to 200 TCR beta chains were listed as associated with cytomegalovirus. An association between a missense DCLRE1C variant and V-gene and J-gene trimming of TCR beta chains was found in a later genetic analysis and replicated in an independent cohort. A later genetic analysis reported fewer N-insertions in productive TCRs among donors in an Asian-associated ancestry cluster than the roughly 700-donor mean. The cohort was sequenced for TCR beta chains only, and without alpha or paired-chain data the features that could be detected were limited. The 87-base-pair reads could not distinguish some IMGT-functional V segments, including TRBV6-2 and TRBV6-3, so those segments were excluded. In a later analysis, HLA-associated TCR beta chains were found to be more clonally expanded and to have lower generation probabilities than equally common non-associated chains. For the cohort, immune exposure information was limited to CMV serostatus. A cluster of highly shared sequence variants was judged likely to represent a technical artifact of the sequencing pipeline. Assigning TCR associations to individual alleles was difficult when HLA alleles, especially DR and DQ, strongly co-occurred. A further reported finding was that TCR beta sequences accurately predicted the HLA-A and HLA-B alleles for most subjects in the first cohort. The earlier analysis of about 600 of the donors excluded 15 to 20 rarely observed V segments, including chromosome 9 orphons, because counts were too low. At a false discovery rate of 0.05, a later analysis linked 15,000 to 20,000 TCR beta sequences to specific HLA alleles. Because HLA typing was missing for some donors at each locus, association tests included only the typed subset. Sequencing depth was assumed to be roughly uniform across donors in the presence/absence analyses, though that assumption may not hold. It was suggested by the authors that the approach could potentially be generalized to other disease states and immunological phenotypes. The classifier was reported to diagnose cytomegalovirus status with high specificity and sensitivity in both the original cohort and the validation cohort. A later analysis reported that several top co-occurrence clusters appeared linked to parvovirus B19, influenza, CMV and Epstein-Barr virus. Correlated functional status among segregating V segments might be attributable to linkage disequilibrium, but an unknown experimental factor could not be ruled out. A few of the identified cytomegalovirus-associated TCR beta chains were confirmed in vitro to be specific for cytomegalovirus antigens. Most CMV-associated TCR beta chains appeared to be HLA-restricted in a later analysis, and the HLA associations seemed to be driven largely by CMV exposure.

The cohort consisted of some 670 healthy bone marrow donors. All cohort members were sampled while nominally healthy, although unrecorded immune exposures were likely present. The donor was CMV seronegative and belonged to the group of around 400 seronegative cohort members. Each donor provided a peripheral blood sample, and peripheral blood mononuclear cells were used for TCR beta sequencing. The Qiagen DNeasy Blood Extraction Kit was used to extract genomic DNA from the blood cell samples. There are 13 amino acids in the CDR3, from cysteine to phenylalanine inclusive. The CDR3 DNA has 39 bases and is translated from base 1. Ends trimmed: V by 6 bases, J by 8 bases; bases unmatched to a gene: 8. Via the germline V gene, CDR1 is SNHLY and CDR2 FYNNEI.

Sequences were obtained from PBMCs. The V gene is TRBV2 and the J gene is TRBJ1-2; 8 bases in the middle match TRBD1. The TCR was taken from a man aged 35-49 years in good health and CMV-seronegative. The nucleotides read TGTGCCAGCAGGGGACAGGCGGCAGGAGGCTACACCTTC. It translates to CASRGQAAGGYTF.